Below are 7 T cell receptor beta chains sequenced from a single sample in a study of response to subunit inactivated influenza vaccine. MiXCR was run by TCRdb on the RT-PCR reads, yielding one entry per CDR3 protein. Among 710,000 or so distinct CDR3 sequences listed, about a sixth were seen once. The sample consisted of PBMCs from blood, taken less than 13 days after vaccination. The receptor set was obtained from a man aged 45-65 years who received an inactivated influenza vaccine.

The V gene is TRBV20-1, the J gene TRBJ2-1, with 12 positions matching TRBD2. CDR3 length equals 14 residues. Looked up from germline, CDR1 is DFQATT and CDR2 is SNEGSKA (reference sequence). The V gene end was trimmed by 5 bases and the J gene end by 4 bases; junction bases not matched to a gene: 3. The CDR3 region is CSARTSGDYNEQFF. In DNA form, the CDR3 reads TGCAGTGCTCGGACTAGCGGGGATTACAATGAGCAGTTCTTC.

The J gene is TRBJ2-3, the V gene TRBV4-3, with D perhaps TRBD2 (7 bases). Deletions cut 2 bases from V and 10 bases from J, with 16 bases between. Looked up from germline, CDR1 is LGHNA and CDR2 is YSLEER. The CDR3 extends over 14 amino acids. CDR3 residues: CASSQRGGGASQYF. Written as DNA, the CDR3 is TGCGCCAGCAGCCAAAGGGGGGGGGGCGCTTCGCAGTATTTT.

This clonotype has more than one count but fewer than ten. CDR3 sequence: CSARDREHTGELFF. The DNA for the CDR3 is TGCAGTGCTAGGGACAGGGAGCATACCGGGGAGCTGTTTTTT. This rearrangement joins TRBV20-1 to TRBJ2-2; 8 bases are a match to TRBD1. There are 14 residues in the CDR3. V lost 3 bases, J lost 5 bases, and 5 bases stayed unmatched. Germline CDR1 DFQATT, CDR2 SNEGSKA (reference sequence).

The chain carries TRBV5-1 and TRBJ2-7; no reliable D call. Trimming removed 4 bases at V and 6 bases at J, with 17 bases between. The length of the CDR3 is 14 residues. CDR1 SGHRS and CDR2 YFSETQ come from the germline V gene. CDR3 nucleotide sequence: TGCGCCAGCAGCCCCGCTCCGATCCCCGGCGAGCAGTACTTC. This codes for CASSPAPIPGEQYF.

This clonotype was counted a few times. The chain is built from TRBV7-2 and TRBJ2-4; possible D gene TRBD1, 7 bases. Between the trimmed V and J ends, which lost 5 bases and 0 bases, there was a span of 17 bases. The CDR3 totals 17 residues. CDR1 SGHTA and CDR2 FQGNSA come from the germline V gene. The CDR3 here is CASSPVGGGLAKNIQYF. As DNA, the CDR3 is TGTGCCAGCAGCCCCGTTGGAGGGGGCTTAGCCAAAAACATTCAGTACTTC.

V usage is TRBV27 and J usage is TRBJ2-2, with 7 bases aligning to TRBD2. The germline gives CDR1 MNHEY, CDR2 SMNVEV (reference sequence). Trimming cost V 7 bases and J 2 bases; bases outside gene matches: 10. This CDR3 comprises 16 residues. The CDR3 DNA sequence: TGTGCCAGCACCATTGCTGCGGGAGATAACACCGGGGAGCTGTTTTTT. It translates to CASTIAAGDNTGELFF.

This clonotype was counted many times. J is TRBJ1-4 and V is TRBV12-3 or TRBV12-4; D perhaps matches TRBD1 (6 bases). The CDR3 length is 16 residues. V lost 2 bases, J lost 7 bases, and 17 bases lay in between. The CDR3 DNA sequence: TGTGCCAGCAGTTTATATCGGGGGGCCGTCGGTGAAAAACTGTTTTTT. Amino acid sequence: CASSLYRGAVGEKLFF.